This record looks at one TCR beta chain sequence and its context. What it binds is unknown. Indicated time point: patch test 2, 6 weeks after DPC sensitization. Treatment specified: therapeutic diphenylcyclopropenone sensitization with weekly scalp DPC. The study enrolled 18 to 70-year-old alopecia patients suitable for DPC. As processed by the authors: Sample-level TCR yields exhibited a median of around 100,000, with a range of roughly 20,000 to 750,000. TCRdb independently ran MiXCR on the RACE reads; one entry per CDR3 protein. TCRdb's processing, not the authors', yielded these V and J calls. This sample carries a few hundred thousand distinct CDR3 sequences, about 6% of them seen once, and the ten largest clones take about 5.4%. This entry belongs to a study of human T cells and chemical hapten exposure. Study information: Diphenylcyclopropenone, dosed weekly to the scalp, was given to patients throughout the approximately 22-week study. General study findings and limits: Patch test score tracked positively with PT1 expanded TCR counts.

The receptor was derived from a woman under 30 with alopecia areata. Some clones in this sample may be carry-over from other donors' samples. The sequencing used whole blood, collected in connection with sensitization to the hapten diphenylcyclopropenone (DPC).

CDR3 residues: CASSRQFDTGELFF. The DNA of the CDR3 is TGTGCCAGCAGCAGACAGTTCGACACCGGGGAGCTGTTTTTT. The V and J genes are TRBV7-9 and TRBJ2-2; possibly TRBD1 for D (5 bases). Trimming removed 5 bases at V and 3 bases at J, with 10 bases between. Germline CDR1 SEHNR, CDR2 FQNEAQ (reference sequence). The length of the CDR3 is 14 residues.